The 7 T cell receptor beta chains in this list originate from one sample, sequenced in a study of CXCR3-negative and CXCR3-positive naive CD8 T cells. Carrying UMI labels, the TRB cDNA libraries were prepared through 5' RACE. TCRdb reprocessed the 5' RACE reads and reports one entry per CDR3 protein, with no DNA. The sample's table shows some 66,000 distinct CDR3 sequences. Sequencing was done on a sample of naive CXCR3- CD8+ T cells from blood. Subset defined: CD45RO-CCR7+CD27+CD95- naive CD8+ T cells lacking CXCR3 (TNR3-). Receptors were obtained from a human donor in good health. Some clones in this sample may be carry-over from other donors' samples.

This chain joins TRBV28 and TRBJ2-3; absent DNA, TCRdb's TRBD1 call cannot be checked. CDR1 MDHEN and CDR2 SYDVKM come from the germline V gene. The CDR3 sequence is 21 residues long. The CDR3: CASKGGLRDDTRTQSSDTQYF.

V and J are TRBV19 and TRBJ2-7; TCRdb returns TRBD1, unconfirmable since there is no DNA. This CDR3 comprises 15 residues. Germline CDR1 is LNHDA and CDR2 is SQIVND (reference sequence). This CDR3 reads CASRFSQDGSYEQYF.

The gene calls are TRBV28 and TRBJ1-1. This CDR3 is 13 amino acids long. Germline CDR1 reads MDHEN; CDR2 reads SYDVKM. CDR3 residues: CASSLGWSTEAFF.

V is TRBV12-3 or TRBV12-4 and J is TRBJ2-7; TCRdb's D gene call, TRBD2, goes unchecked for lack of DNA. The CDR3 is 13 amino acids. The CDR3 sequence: CASSLRVAGEQYF.

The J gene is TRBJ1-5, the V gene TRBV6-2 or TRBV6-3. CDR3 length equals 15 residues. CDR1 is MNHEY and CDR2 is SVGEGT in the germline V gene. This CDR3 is CASSYARFSNQPQHF.

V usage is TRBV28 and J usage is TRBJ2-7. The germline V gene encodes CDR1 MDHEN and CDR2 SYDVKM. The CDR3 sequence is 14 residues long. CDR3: CASSLIQLSYEQYF.

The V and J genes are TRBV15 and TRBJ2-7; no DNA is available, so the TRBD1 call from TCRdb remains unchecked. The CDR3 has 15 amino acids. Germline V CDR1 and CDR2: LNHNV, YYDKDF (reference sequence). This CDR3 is CATSREGQGFDEQYF.